The 20 T cell receptor beta chains below come from one sample, sequenced in a study of T cell responses to AZD1222 COVID-19 vaccine. The table came from immunoSEQ multiplex PCR; TCRdb's copy has only in-frame clones and leaves some out. The sample holds fewer than 200,000 clones, 70% to 90% seen once. The specimen was peripheral blood, collected on day 0 of AZD1222 vaccination. Source of these receptors: an adult in good health.

The rearrangement links TRBV18 to TRBJ1-3; maybe TRBD1 (5 bases). The CDR3 has 16 residues. The ends were cut back, 4 bases at V and 4 bases at J, with 17 bases in the middle. CDR1 KGHSH and CDR2 LQKENI come from the germline V gene. Written as DNA, the CDR3 is TGTGCCAGCTCACGAGGACATATAAGGGACGGAAACACCATATATTTT. Residues: CASSRGHIRDGNTIYF.

The CDR3 coding sequence is TGTGCCAGCAGCTTAGAGAGGGGGAGCGGCTACACCTTC. This gives the protein CASSLERGSGYTF. The chain uses TRBV7-9 and TRBJ1-2, with D perhaps matching TRBD1 (6 bases). Germline CDR1 is SEHNR and CDR2 is FQNEAQ (reference sequence). This CDR3 has 13 amino acids. V lost 1 base to trimming and J lost 8 bases, with 11 bases between them.

The rearrangement links TRBV5-1 to TRBJ2-2, with D perhaps matching TRBD1 (6 bases). CDR1 SGHRS and CDR2 YFSETQ come from the germline V gene. The CDR3 runs 14 residues. V was pared by 0 bases and J by 6 bases, with 9 bases between. In nucleotides, the CDR3 is TGCGCCAGCAGCTTGGCGGGACAATCCGGGGAGCTGTTTTTT. Protein product: CASSLAGQSGELFF.

The chain has TRBV6-2 or TRBV6-3 and TRBJ1-2, with 7 bases that match TRBD1. With V trimmed by 1 base and J by 1 base, 6 bases remained unmatched. The CDR3 is 16 amino acids. Looked up from germline, CDR1 is MNHEY and CDR2 is SVGEGT. CDR3 residues: CASSYLGQFFNYGYTF. In nucleotides, the CDR3 is TGTGCCAGCAGTTACTTGGGACAGTTCTTTAACTATGGCTACACCTTC.

The rearrangement links TRBV28 to TRBJ2-7, with D possibly matching TRBD2 (6 bases). The germline CDR1 and CDR2 sequences are MDHEN and SYDVKM. This CDR3 has 14 residues. V was shortened by 6 bases and J by 3 bases, with 15 bases between the two germline ends. The CDR3 nucleotides read TGTGCCAGCAGGACCGGGAGCACAGACTACGAGCAGTACTTC. It codes for CASRTGSTDYEQYF.

V is TRBV23-1 and J is TRBJ1-4; D ambiguous. TRBV23-1 is noted as an ORF with a role that remains uncertain. The CDR3 is 18 residues long. The V gene lost 0 bases and the J gene lost 0 bases, with 14 bases spanning the gap. The DNA of the CDR3 is TGCGCCAGCAGTCAATCTACGGCAGGTCCCACAACTAATGAAAAACTGTTTTTT. Translated, it gives CASSQSTAGPTTNEKLFF.

This rearrangement joins TRBV6-5 to TRBJ1-2; D gene unclear. V was clipped by 2 bases and J by 0 bases, with 7 bases between them. Germline CDR1 reads MNHEY; CDR2 reads SVGAGI. The CDR3 spans 14 residues. The CDR3 nucleotides are TGTGCCAGCAGTTACGACGGGACTAACTATGGCTACACCTTC. Translated: CASSYDGTNYGYTF.

There are a few counts of this clone. The genes are TRBV4-2 and TRBJ2-2; D is uncertain. The CDR3 covers 14 residues. V was clipped by 8 bases and J by 6 bases, with 16 bases between them. CDR1 is LGHNA and CDR2 is YNFKEQ in the germline V gene. The CDR3 nucleotides read TGTGCCAGCGGCCGAGCAAATAACCCCGGGGAGCTGTTTTTT. It is translated as CASGRANNPGELFF.

The chain couples TRBV6-5 to TRBJ1-3; D gene uncertain. CDR3 length equals 13 residues. Trimming removed 6 bases at V and 0 bases at J, with 6 bases between. CDR1 and CDR2 (germline): MNHEY, SVGAGI. The CDR3 spells CASRGSSGNTIYF. CDR3 bases: TGTGCCAGCAGAGGTAGCTCTGGAAACACCATATATTTT.

V usage is TRBV24-1 and J usage is TRBJ1-5, with D uncertain. Trimming pared 1 base from V and 10 bases from J, leaving 13 bases between. Germline V gene sequence: CDR1 KGHDR, CDR2 SFDVKD. This CDR3 contains 14 residues. The DNA for the CDR3 is TGTGCCACCAGTGATTTCCGGGATGATCGTCCCCAGCATTTT. Translated, it gives CATSDFRDDRPQHF.

V usage is TRBV18 and J usage is TRBJ1-5; D not certain. V was clipped by 5 bases and J by 2 bases, with 22 bases between them. From germline, CDR1 is KGHSH and CDR2 LQKENI. The CDR3 is 18 amino acids. CDR3 amino acids: CASSAKGINSVRNQPQHF. The CDR3 region has the DNA TGTGCCAGCTCAGCAAAGGGAATTAACAGCGTCCGCAATCAGCCCCAGCATTTT.

The chain links TRBV4-2 to TRBJ2-2, with 9 bases aligning to TRBD2. CDR1 is LGHNA and CDR2 is YNFKEQ in the germline V gene. The CDR3 has 18 residues. V was pared by 0 bases and J by 2 bases, with 7 bases of the junction left unmatched. CDR3 DNA sequence: TGTGCCAGCAGCCAAGAAGCTCCTAGCGGGGATAACACCGGGGAGCTGTTTTTT. This gives the protein CASSQEAPSGDNTGELFF.

This sequence joins TRBV2 and TRBJ1-5; possible D gene TRBD1, 6 bases. This CDR3 region has 13 residues. V lost 8 bases to trimming and J lost 6 bases, with 14 bases between them. CDR1 is SNHLY, CDR2 FYNNEI, per germline. The CDR3 region is CASRGLEGQPQHF. CDR3 in DNA: TGTGCCAGCCGGGGGCTGGAGGGTCAGCCCCAGCATTTT.

V usage is TRBV5-1 and J usage is TRBJ1-4; unclear D gene. The V end lost 0 bases, the J end lost 0 bases, and 6 bases lay between the germline ends. Germline CDR1 is SGHRS and CDR2 is YFSETQ. The CDR3 has 15 amino acids. This CDR3 reads CASSLAGTTNEKLFF. CDR3 DNA sequence: TGCGCCAGCAGCTTGGCGGGGACAACTAATGAAAAACTGTTTTTT.

This rearrangement joins TRBV20-1 to TRBJ2-1, with 9 bases fitting TRBD2. CDR3 length equals 13 residues. From germline, CDR1 is DFQATT and CDR2 SNEGSKA (reference sequence). V shed 3 bases and J 8 bases; nucleotides not matched to a gene: 5. In nucleotides, the CDR3 is TGCAGTGCTAGTCCTAGCGGGAAACATGAGCAGTTCTTC. Translated, it gives CSASPSGKHEQFF.

The chain has TRBV9 and TRBJ2-7; 8 bases match TRBD1. The CDR3 contains 15 residues. Germline assignment: CDR1 SGDLS and CDR2 YYNGEE. Losses at the gene ends were 3 bases for V and 3 bases for J; bases not matched to a gene: 8. The CDR3 spells CASSAGQGGFYEQYF. The CDR3 coding sequence is TGTGCCAGCAGCGCCGGACAGGGCGGTTTCTACGAGCAGTACTTC.

This sequence joins TRBV5-8 and TRBJ1-1; D gene uncertain. Germline assignment: CDR1 SGHTS and CDR2 YDEGEE. The CDR3 loop spans 11 amino acids. V was cut by 8 bases and J by 1 base, with 6 bases left in between. CDR3 amino acids: CASTRNTEAFF. DNA for the CDR3: TGTGCCAGTACCCGGAACACTGAAGCTTTCTTT.

The chain carries TRBV19 and TRBJ2-3; no clear D. CDR3 length equals 14 residues. Looked up from germline, CDR1 is LNHDA and CDR2 is SQIVND (reference sequence). V lost 1 base, J lost 5 bases, and 10 bases lay in between. This chain's CDR3 is CASSIVAVRDTQYF. Here the CDR3 DNA reads TGTGCCAGTAGTATAGTGGCAGTGCGAGATACGCAGTATTTT.

The genes are TRBV6-5 and TRBJ1-2; D unresolved. CDR1 and CDR2 from the germline V gene are MNHEY and SVGAGI. The CDR3 is made up of 15 amino acids. The V end lost 2 bases, the J end lost 3 bases, and 13 bases lay between the germline ends. The CDR3 sequence is CASSYARAGDYGYTF. CDR3 DNA: TGTGCCAGCAGTTACGCCCGGGCCGGGGACTATGGCTACACCTTC.

The sample holds one count of this clone. The V call is TRBV7-9, the J call TRBJ1-4; D gene ambiguous. V shed 3 bases and J shed 7 bases, with 18 bases lying between them. The length of the CDR3 is 16 residues. CDR1 and CDR2 from the germline V gene are SEHNR and FQNEAQ (reference sequence). The CDR3 region is CASSFSAGERSEKLFF. The CDR3 DNA is TGTGCCAGCAGCTTCTCGGCGGGCGAGCGGAGTGAAAAACTGTTTTTT.